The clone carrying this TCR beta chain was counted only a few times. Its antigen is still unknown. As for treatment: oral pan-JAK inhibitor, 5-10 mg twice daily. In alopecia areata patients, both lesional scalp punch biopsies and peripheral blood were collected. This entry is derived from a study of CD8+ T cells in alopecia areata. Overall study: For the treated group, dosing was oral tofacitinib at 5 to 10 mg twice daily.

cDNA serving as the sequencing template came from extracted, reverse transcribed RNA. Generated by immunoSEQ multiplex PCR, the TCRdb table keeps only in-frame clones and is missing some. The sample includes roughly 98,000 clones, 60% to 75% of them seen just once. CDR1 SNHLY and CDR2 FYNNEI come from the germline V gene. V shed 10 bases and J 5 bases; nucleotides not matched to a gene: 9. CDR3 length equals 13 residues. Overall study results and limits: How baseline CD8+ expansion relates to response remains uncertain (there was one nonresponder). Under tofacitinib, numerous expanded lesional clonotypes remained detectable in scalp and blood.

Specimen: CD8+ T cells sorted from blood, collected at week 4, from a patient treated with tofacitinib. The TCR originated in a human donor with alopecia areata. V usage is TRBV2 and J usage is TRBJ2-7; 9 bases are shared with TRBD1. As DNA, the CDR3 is TGTGCCACCCTGGACAGGGGTGGCGACGAGCAGTACTTC. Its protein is CATLDRGGDEQYF. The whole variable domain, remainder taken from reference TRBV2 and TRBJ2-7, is EPEVTQTPSHQVTQMGQEVILRCVPISNHLYFYWYRQILGQKVEFLVSFYNNEISEKSEIFDDQFSVERPDGSNFTLKIRSTKLEDSAMYFCATLDRGGDEQYFGPGTRLTVT.